These 24 T cell receptor beta chains originate from one sample sequenced in a study of identical twins. TCRdb recomputed calls from the 5' RACE reads with MiXCR, one row per CDR3 protein. The sample includes some 900,000 distinct CDR3 sequences, roughly 12% of them seen just once. The same sample was also studied in work on yellow fever vaccine responses in identical twins.

Sequenced input: PBMCs. These receptors all stem from a woman in her late teens or twenties in good health.

This clonotype was seen a handful of times. The CDR3 here is CASSPKTPNYGYTF. The CDR3 nucleotides are TGCGCCAGCAGCCCGAAGACACCCAACTATGGCTACACCTTC. The chain links TRBV5-1 to TRBJ1-2; D is undetermined. CDR1 and CDR2 from the germline V gene are SGHRS and YFSETQ. The CDR3 contains 14 residues. V lost 4 bases and J 2 bases, leaving 12 bases between the germline ends.

Remarks on this clonotype: The limits of the CDR3 on the DNA are not certain, so only TCRdb's listed CDR3 is given. This chain joins TRBV6-4 and TRBJ1-4. CDR1 and CDR2 from the germline V gene are MRHNA and SNTAGT. Counting both end residues, the CDR3 totals 16 amino acids. The CDR3 reads CASSDSRQQLMKNCFF.

This clonotype was seen a handful of times. The genes are TRBV5-1 and TRBJ2-1; 10 nucleotides align to TRBD2. CDR3 length: 13 amino acids. J lost 7 bases, V lost 6 bases, and 4 bases had no gene match. Germline CDR1 SGHRS, CDR2 YFSETQ. The CDR3 DNA sequence: TGCGCCAGCATGGCTAGCGGGAGTAATGAGCAGTTCTTC. Translating it yields CASMASGSNEQFF.

The V call is TRBV27, the J call TRBJ1-2, with TRBD1 matching over 8 bases. V lost 2 bases and J lost 8; bases outside the gene matches: 7. The V gene's germline CDR1 is MNHEY and CDR2 SMNVEV (reference sequence). The CDR3 has 14 residues. CDR3 sequence (DNA): TGTGCCAGCAGTTTAACGGGACAGGTGTTCGGCTACACCTTC. Translated, it gives CASSLTGQVFGYTF.

This clonotype was recorded many times. The chain links TRBV5-1 to TRBJ1-4; D unresolved. Deletions cut 5 bases from V and 8 bases from J, with 7 bases between. The CDR3 is 11 amino acids. Germline CDR1 and CDR2: SGHRS and YFSETQ. For the CDR3, the DNA is TGCGCCAGCAGGAGAGGGGAAAAACTGTTTTTT. It specifies CASRRGEKLFF.

This clonotype was seen more than once but under ten times. The rearrangement joins TRBV2 to TRBJ1-5, with a possible D match to TRBD1 (5 bases). The V gene's germline CDR1 is SNHLY and CDR2 FYNNEI. The length of the CDR3 is 14 residues. Trimming pared 10 bases from V and 0 bases from J, leaving 13 bases between. In DNA form, the CDR3 reads TGTGCCATAAAAGACAGTTATAGCAATCAGCCCCAGCATTTT. The encoded protein is CAIKDSYSNQPQHF.

The CDR3 nucleotides are TGTGCCAGCGGTAGCGGGAGGGCCCATGAGCAGTTCTTC. Amino acids: CASGSGRAHEQFF. This sequence joins TRBV12-3 or TRBV12-4 and TRBJ2-1, with 11 bases aligning to TRBD2. V was pared by 8 bases and J by 8 bases, with 5 bases of the junction left unmatched. This CDR3 is 13 amino acids long.

This chain links TRBV28 with TRBJ2-7, with D perhaps matching TRBD2 (5 bases). V lost 11 bases to trimming and J lost 3 bases, with 14 bases between them. This CDR3 contains 12 residues. Per the germline V gene, CDR1 is MDHEN and CDR2 is SYDVKM. CDR3: CASWTSFYEQYF. In DNA, the CDR3 is TGTGCCTCCTGGACTTCGTTCTACGAGCAGTACTTC. The full variable domain, in which reference TRBV28 and TRBJ2-7 provide the parts outside the CDR3, is DVKVTQSSRYLVKRTGEKVFLECVQDMDHENMFWYRQDPGLGLRLIYFSYDVKMKEKGDIPEGYSVSREKKERFSLILESASTNQTSMYLCASWTSFYEQYFGPGTRLTVT.

This chain links TRBV20-1 with TRBJ1-2; TRBD1 might be the D (6 bases). V gave up 6 bases and J gave up 8 bases, with 13 bases separating them. CDR1 is DFQATT, CDR2 SNEGSKA, per germline (reference sequence). This CDR3 is 11 amino acids long. The CDR3 sequence is CSAQGIQGYTF. DNA for the CDR3: TGCAGTGCCCAGGGGATCCAAGGCTACACCTTC.

In its sample, this clonotype was seen a few times. The rearrangement links TRBV7-9 to TRBJ2-7; D is uncertain. The CDR3 sequence is 14 residues long. CDR1 is SEHNR, CDR2 FQNEAQ, per germline (reference sequence). V was clipped by 1 base and J by 6 bases, with 13 bases between them. The CDR3 DNA reads as TGTGCCAGCAGCTTAGAGCCCTGGGCCGGCGAGCAGTACGTC. It yields the protein CASSLEPWAGEQYV.

The gene calls are TRBV9 and TRBJ2-1; TRBD1 agrees at 8 bases. The CDR3 has 13 amino acids. Trimming removed 3 bases from V and 10 bases from J; junction bases left unmatched: 6. Germline V gene lookup returns CDR1 SGDLS and CDR2 YYNGEE. CDR3 loop: CASSARQGWEQFF. CDR3 in DNA: TGTGCCAGCAGCGCAAGACAGGGGTGGGAGCAGTTCTTC. Supplemented by reference TRBV9 and TRBJ2-1, the full variable domain reads DSGVTQTPKHLITATGQRVTLRCSPRSGDLSVYWYQQSLDQGLQFLIQYYNGEERAKGNILERFSAQQFPDLHSELNLSSLELGDSALYFCASSARQGWEQFFGPGTRLTVL.

In this sample, this clonotype turned up a few times. This rearrangement joins TRBV7-8 to TRBJ2-4; TRBD2 agrees at 11 bases. With V trimmed by 1 base and J by 0 bases, 5 bases remained unmatched. The CDR3 covers 18 residues. Per the germline V gene, CDR1 is SGHVS and CDR2 is FQNEAQ. The CDR3 DNA is TGTGCCAGCAGCTTAGGACTAGCGGGGACGCTAGCCAAAAACATTCAGTACTTC. Its protein is CASSLGLAGTLAKNIQYF.

This clonotype was observed a handful of times. The chain has TRBV3-1 and TRBJ2-3; D gene uncertain. Trimming pared 5 bases from V and 8 bases from J, leaving 11 bases between. This CDR3 region has 12 residues. The V gene's germline CDR1 is LGHDT and CDR2 YNNKEL (reference sequence). The CDR3: CASSSRTGTQYF. CDR3 sequence (DNA): TGTGCCAGCAGCTCTCGAACGGGTACGCAGTATTTT.

This clonotype was observed a handful of times. V usage is TRBV24-1 and J usage is TRBJ2-1; the match to TRBD2 covers 8 bases. Losses at the gene ends were 1 base for V and 4 bases for J; bases not matched to a gene: 2. Germline V lookup: CDR1 KGHDR, CDR2 SFDVKD. This CDR3 is built from 15 residues. The CDR3 DNA reads TGTGCCACCAGTGATTTAGCGGGGGCTTACAATGAGCAGTTCTTC. Protein sequence: CATSDLAGAYNEQFF.

This chain joins TRBV12-3 or TRBV12-4 and TRBJ1-2, with D unresolved. This CDR3 has 13 amino acids. The V end lost 5 bases, the J end lost 4 bases, and 11 bases lay between the germline ends. CDR3 protein: CASSTGWVYGYTF. The CDR3 DNA is TGTGCCAGCAGTACCGGGTGGGTCTATGGCTACACCTTC.

This clonotype was seen only a few times. This rearrangement joins TRBV3-1 to TRBJ2-1; 7 nucleotides line up with TRBD2. CDR3 length equals 15 residues. J lost 10 bases, V lost 6 bases, and 15 bases had no gene match. Looked up from germline, CDR1 is LGHDT and CDR2 is YNNKEL (reference sequence). The CDR3 sequence: CASSRPGTNLYEQFF. Here the CDR3 DNA reads TGTGCCAGCAGTCGTCCCGGGACTAATTTGTACGAGCAGTTCTTC.

The chain joins TRBV11-2 to TRBJ1-1; tentative D call: TRBD1 (5 bases). This CDR3 is built from 15 residues. V lost 5 bases to trimming and J lost 0 bases, with 13 bases between them. Germline V gives CDR1 SGHAT, CDR2 FQNNGV. The CDR3 sequence is CASSPRQIMNTEAFF. For the CDR3, the DNA is TGTGCCAGCAGCCCCAGACAGATCATGAACACTGAAGCTTTCTTT.

This clonotype came up a few times. V gene TRBV6-1 combines with J gene TRBJ1-5; D gene unclear. The V gene's germline CDR1 is MNHNS and CDR2 SASEGT. V was clipped by 3 bases and J by 0 bases, with 9 bases between them. The CDR3 is 15 amino acids. The CDR3 DNA follows: TGTGCCAGCAGTGAGTCGGGTGTTAGCAATCAGCCCCAGCATTTT. As protein: CASSESGVSNQPQHF.

This clonotype has just a few counts. The genes are TRBV6-5 and TRBJ1-5; weak D call: TRBD1 (5 bases). Trimming shortened V by 0 bases and J by 1 base, and 10 bases separated the two germline ends. This CDR3 region has 16 residues. Germline V CDR1 and CDR2: MNHEY, SVGAGI. The CDR3 is CASSYSWAGSNQPQHF. CDR3 nucleotide sequence: TGTGCCAGCAGTTACTCCTGGGCAGGGAGCAATCAGCCCCAGCATTTT.

This clonotype was detected only a few times. The chain has TRBV7-6 and TRBJ2-1, with D possibly being TRBD1 or TRBD2 (5 bases each). V was shortened by 4 bases and J by 3 bases, with 13 bases between the two germline ends. The CDR3 consists of 15 residues. Germline V gives CDR1 SGHVS, CDR2 FNYEAQ. This CDR3 reads CASSSHRGHYNEQFF. The CDR3 DNA reads as TGTGCCAGCAGCTCACACCGGGGCCACTACAATGAGCAGTTCTTC.

The CDR3 loop reads CSASLGHKETQYF. The CDR3 region has the DNA TGCAGTGCTAGCCTTGGTCATAAAGAGACCCAGTACTTC. The J gene is TRBJ2-5, the V gene TRBV20-1, with D unclear. Trimming shortened V by 3 bases and J by 3 bases, and 11 bases separated the two germline ends. The CDR3 consists of 13 residues. CDR1 and CDR2 (germline): DFQATT, SNEGSKA (reference sequence).

This chain uses TRBV7-2 with TRBJ1-5; possibly TRBD1 for D (6 bases). Trimming took 5 bases from V and 5 from J, leaving 10 bases between them. The germline V gene encodes CDR1 SGHTA and CDR2 FQGNSA. The CDR3 contains 13 residues. The CDR3 DNA sequence: TGTGCCAGCAGCCCGAACAGGGATCAGCCCCAGCATTTT. Translating gives CASSPNRDQPQHF. Looking up the rest from reference TRBV7-2 and TRBJ1-5 gives the full variable domain: GAGVSQSPSNKVTEKGKDVELRCDPISGHTALYWYRQSLGQGLEFLIYFQGNSAPDKSGLPSDRFSAERTGGSVSTLTIQRTQQEDSAVYLCASSPNRDQPQHFGDGTRLSIL.

This clonotype was counted ten times or more. This chain connects TRBV12-3 or TRBV12-4 to TRBJ2-3, with 12 bases aligning to TRBD1. The length of the CDR3 is 16 residues. Trimming took 5 bases from V and 5 from J; bases not matched to a gene: 8. Here the CDR3 reads CASSRVGTGGKDTQYF. In DNA form, the CDR3 reads TGTGCCAGCAGTCGGGTCGGGACAGGGGGCAAAGATACGCAGTATTTT.

This clonotype was detected a few times. This rearrangement joins TRBV5-4 to TRBJ2-1; 7 positions agree with TRBD2. CDR1 SGHNT and CDR2 YYREEE come from the germline V gene (reference sequence). The J segment lost 7 bases and the V segment lost 3 bases, leaving 13 bases of the junction unmatched. The CDR3 contains 16 residues. CDR3 amino acids: CASSSGGRAMVNEQFF. The DNA for the CDR3 is TGTGCCAGCAGCTCCGGAGGGAGGGCCATGGTGAATGAGCAGTTCTTC.